The rows below give T cell receptor beta chains drawn from one sample of a study of lymphopenia after photon versus proton radiotherapy. Data came from immunoSEQ multiplex PCR; TCRdb stores just in-frame clones and leaves some out. The sample holds 15,000 or so clones, approximately 90% seen once. The sequences come from peripheral blood, collected from a patient treated with proton-based radiotherapy. The receptors were sampled from a woman aged 60-70 years with cholangiocarcinoma. Some clones in this sample may be carry-over from other donors' samples. Both conserved end residues are trimmed from each CDR3.

v_gene	j_gene	CDR3aa
TRBV27	TRBJ1-2	ASRPWSVQGYT
TRBV27	TRBJ1-4	ASSLDRHNEKLF
TRBV27	TRBJ2-7	ASSLWLGLPPYEQY
TRBV5-1	TRBJ2-3	ASSLDLGGPGDTQY
TRBV2	TRBJ2-1	ASSEGGGPYNEQF
TRBV18	TRBJ1-6	ASSPARDPPLH
TRBV18	TRBJ1-2	ASSPGTGTIDYGYT
TRBV5-1	TRBJ1-1	ASNNPGTGNTEAF
TRBV7-9	TRBJ2-7	ASSKRDGVEQY
TRBV21-1	TRBJ2-1	ASSSLSGEVDHNEQF
TRBV7-2	TRBJ2-2	ASSFDGSTGELF
TRBV6-5	TRBJ1-3	ASRGTGERNTIY
TRBV15	TRBJ2-5	ATSREIFGEETQY
TRBV5-1	TRBJ2-7	ASSFAPGQGYEQY
TRBV5-1	TRBJ1-2	ASSSGNSQGLDGYT
TRBV6-5	TRBJ1-2	ASSPKGGYT
TRBV18	TRBJ1-6	ASSPGGQGGDSPLH
TRBV11-3	TRBJ2-3	ASSLGDRATDTQY
TRBV4-1	TRBJ2-1	ASSQESPGRGDEQF
TRBV5-6	TRBJ2-2	ASQQDIGPGELF
TRBV2	TRBJ2-7	ASSDEGIDEQY
TRBV10-1	TRBJ2-1	ASSESGSYNEQF
TRBV7-3	TRBJ1-1	ASSLNVNTEAF
TRBV11-2	TRBJ2-3	ASSRQGAVTDTQY
TRBV11-2	TRBJ2-1	ASSPRTSGWGNEQF
TRBV6-5	TRBJ1-2	ASSNGGSYGYT
TRBV4-2	TRBJ1-4	ASSHGQGATNEKLF
TRBV15	TRBJ1-1	ATSRGQGKGGTEAF